The 11 T cell receptor beta chains in this list originate from one sample, sequenced in a study of blood T cell repertoires in COVID-19. Sequenced by immunoSEQ multiplex PCR; TCRdb stores in-frame clones only, minus some. The sample includes around 300,000 clones, about 90% of them seen just once. The sequencing sample was made of PBMCs or T cells enriched from blood (not recorded which). Receptors were obtained from a woman in her 30s who had recovered from COVID-19.

The rearrangement uses TRBV7-2 and TRBJ1-5; D uncertain. In germline, CDR1 is SGHTA, CDR2 FQGNSA. The CDR3 extends over 17 amino acids. The V and J ends lost 2 bases and 4 bases respectively, with 18 bases between them. Written as DNA, the CDR3 is TGTGCCAGCAGCTTATTTCCTTCGGCAGGAAATAATCAGCCCCAGCATTTT. It specifies CASSLFPSAGNNQPQHF. The variable domain in full, completed from reference TRBV7-2 and TRBJ1-5, reads GAGVSQSPSNKVTEKGKDVELRCDPISGHTALYWYRQSLGQGLEFLIYFQGNSAPDKSGLPSDRFSAERTGGSVSTLTIQRTQQEDSAVYLCASSLFPSAGNNQPQHFGDGTRLSIL.

The chain carries TRBV10-3 and TRBJ2-2; 13 bases agree with TRBD2. Germline lookup yields CDR1 ENHRY and CDR2 SYGVKD. The CDR3 totals 16 residues. V shed 6 bases and J 5 bases; nucleotides not matched to a gene: 6. Here the CDR3 reads CAISPGGLAGTGELFF. The CDR3 nucleotides read TGTGCCATCAGCCCGGGGGGACTAGCGGGAACCGGGGAGCTGTTTTTT.

The rearrangement links TRBV14 to TRBJ2-7, with D possibly TRBD1 on 5 matching bases. The CDR3 contains 15 residues. Between the trimmed V and J ends, which lost 0 bases and 2 bases, there was a span of 11 bases. The V gene's germline CDR1 is SGHDN and CDR2 FVKESK. The CDR3 nucleotides read TGTGCCAGCAGCCAAGATGGGGCAGATCCCTACGAGCAGTACTTC. It is translated as CASSQDGADPYEQYF.

The CDR3 spells CASSSRQGAYEQYF. The DNA of the CDR3 is TGTGCCAGCAGCTCCCGACAGGGGGCCTACGAGCAGTACTTC. V and J are TRBV21-1 and TRBJ2-7; the table's D gene call, TRBD1, was not cross checked with the DNA. TRBV21-1 is labeled a pseudogene. This CDR3 comprises 14 residues.

V usage is TRBV5-6 and J usage is TRBJ1-5; D unresolved. Germline V gene data show CDR1 as SGHDT and CDR2 as YYEEEE. The CDR3 contains 16 residues. The ends were cut back, 2 bases at V and 0 bases at J, with 12 bases in the middle. CDR3 sequence reads: CASSFGGLYSNQPQHF. As DNA, the CDR3 is TGTGCCAGCAGCTTCGGCGGTCTCTATAGCAATCAGCCCCAGCATTTT. The full variable domain, its missing parts supplied by reference TRBV5-6 and TRBJ1-5, is DAGVTQSPTHLIKTRGQQVTLRCSPKSGHDTVSWYQQALGQGPQFIFQYYEEEERQRGNFPDRFSGHQFPNYSSELNVNALLLGDSALYLCASSFGGLYSNQPQHFGDGTRLSIL.

The chain joins TRBV11-2 to TRBJ2-3, with D tentatively TRBD1 (6 bases). CDR3 length equals 17 residues. The germline gives CDR1 SGHAT, CDR2 FQNNGV. With 0 bases removed from V and 0 bases from J, the gap between germline ends came to 13 bases. CDR3: CASSLDQRGFSTDTQYF. Written as DNA, the CDR3 is TGTGCCAGCAGCTTAGATCAAAGGGGGTTTAGCACAGATACGCAGTATTTT.

The chain employs TRBV19 and TRBJ1-1; 8 bases fit TRBD1. The CDR3 is 15 residues long. CDR1 and CDR2 (germline): LNHDA, SQIVND (reference sequence). Trimming removed 4 bases from V and 3 bases from J; junction bases left unmatched: 7. This CDR3 is CASSTTGTGYTEAFF. The CDR3 nucleotides read TGTGCCAGTAGTACCACCGGGACAGGATACACTGAAGCTTTCTTT.

This chain joins TRBV7-9 and TRBJ2-4; 9 nucleotides align to TRBD2. CDR1 and CDR2 from the germline V gene are SEHNR and FQNEAQ (reference sequence). The junction had 14 bases not matched to a gene; V was cut back by 6 bases and J by 2 bases. CDR3 length equals 18 residues. The CDR3 region has the DNA TGTGCCAGCAGTTCCGTTTTTAGGACTAGCGAGACCAAAAACATTCAGTACTTC. Protein sequence: CASSSVFRTSETKNIQYF.

The chain recombines TRBV14 with TRBJ1-6; D gene unclear. Germline lookup yields CDR1 SGHDN and CDR2 FVKESK. The V end lost 1 base, the J end lost 9 bases, and 22 bases lay between the germline ends. The CDR3 contains 18 residues. CDR3 DNA: TGTGCCAGCAGCCAAGTCGTGACGTCCCGGAGCGAGGCTTCACCCCTCCACTTT. Translation: CASSQVVTSRSEASPLHF.

Comments on this clone: The sample contains more than one DNA sequence encoding this CDR3. The rearrangement uses TRBV6-5 and TRBJ1-5; 8 nucleotides match TRBD1. From germline, CDR1 is MNHEY and CDR2 SVGAGI. After removal of 5 bases from V and 2 bases from J, the junction contained 2 bases not matched to a gene. The CDR3 covers 14 residues. CDR3 sequence: CASSPDRGNQPQHF. CDR3 DNA: TGTGCCAGCAGTCCGGACAGGGGCAATCAGCCCCAGCATTTT.

The J gene is TRBJ1-2, the V gene TRBV12-3 or TRBV12-4; TRBD1 agrees at 11 bases. V trimming: 6 bases; J trimming: 6 bases; junction bases outside the gene matches: 3. The CDR3 sequence is 13 residues long. In DNA, the CDR3 is TGTGCCAGCAGCAGGGGACAGGGGGATGGCTACACCTTC. Residues: CASSRGQGDGYTF.